These 28 T cell receptor beta chains originate from one sample sequenced in a study of T cells in Graves' hyperthyroidism and ophthalmopathy. Using RNA transcripts as the source, TCR beta CDR3 regions were amplified. Using the HTBI primer set, a first-round RT-PCR was run on the TCR CDR3. MiXCR, run by TCRdb on the multiplex PCR reads, gives a single entry per CDR3 protein. The repertoire holds around 600,000 distinct CDR3 sequences, 13% to 15% seen once, with roughly 7.1% in the top ten. Sequencing input: blood. The receptors were sampled from a woman aged 18-30 years with Graves' ophthalmopathy.

This clonotype was recorded at least ten times. The rearrangement joins TRBV7-8 to TRBJ1-5; TRBD1 matches 8 bases. The germline V gene has CDR1 SGHVS and CDR2 FQNEAQ. V shed 5 bases and J 7 bases; nucleotides not matched to a gene: 10. The CDR3 sequence is 15 residues long. The CDR3, as DNA: TGTGCCAGCAGCCGGGACAGGCCCCTCAAGCAGCCCCAGCATTTT. It codes for CASSRDRPLKQPQHF.

In this sample, this clonotype turned up many times. The chain recombines TRBV24-1 with TRBJ2-1; 11 nucleotides line up with TRBD2. The CDR3 sequence is 14 residues long. Germline trimming cut 6 bases from V and 6 bases from J; bases unmatched to any gene: 3. From germline, CDR1 is KGHDR and CDR2 SFDVKD. The CDR3 protein is CATSPGTSGNEQFF. The CDR3 bases are TGTGCCACCAGTCCCGGGACTAGCGGCAATGAGCAGTTCTTC.

This clonotype was recorded many times. The chain combines TRBV2 with TRBJ2-6; possibly TRBD1 for D (5 bases). CDR3 length: 15 residues. Germline V gives CDR1 SNHLY, CDR2 FYNNEI. Deletions cut 3 bases from V and 1 base from J, with 7 bases between. CDR3 sequence reads: CASSEQGSGANVLTF. CDR3 bases: TGTGCCAGCAGTGAGCAGGGTTCTGGGGCCAACGTCCTGACTTTC.

The chain carries TRBV9 and TRBJ1-5; the D gene is possibly TRBD1 (6 bases). Germline V lookup: CDR1 SGDLS, CDR2 YYNGEE. The V gene lost 3 bases and the J gene lost 2 bases, with 15 bases spanning the gap. The CDR3 totals 16 residues. Here the CDR3 reads CASSERAGVRNQPQHF. The CDR3 coding sequence is TGTGCCAGCAGCGAGCGGGCAGGGGTACGCAATCAGCCCCAGCATTTT.

CDR3 coding DNA: TGTGCCAGCAGCTTGGGGACAGGGTCCTCTGGCTACACCTTC. Amino acid sequence: CASSLGTGSSGYTF. The chain employs TRBV13 and TRBJ1-2; TRBD1 matches 9 bases. Germline lookup yields CDR1 PRHDT and CDR2 FYEKMQ (reference sequence). V was clipped by 3 bases and J by 7 bases; unmatched bases: 6. CDR3 size: 14 residues.

This clonotype was observed at least ten times. This chain uses TRBV24-1 with TRBJ2-2; D is unclear. The CDR3 is 17 residues long. V was clipped by 7 bases and J by 0 bases, with 17 bases between them. From germline, CDR1 is KGHDR and CDR2 SFDVKD. The DNA of the CDR3 is TGTGCCACCAGCGCTATATTTGGGCCCTCGAACACCGGGGAGCTGTTTTTT. As protein: CATSAIFGPSNTGELFF.

In its sample, this clonotype was seen many times. The chain uses TRBV12-3 or TRBV12-4 and TRBJ2-1, with D tentatively TRBD1 (7 bases). This CDR3 comprises 14 residues. Trimming cost V 5 bases and J 7 bases, with 15 bases left between them. This CDR3 is CASSPGPGGNEQFF. DNA for the CDR3: TGTGCCAGCAGTCCGGGACCAGGGGGGAATGAGCAGTTCTTC.

The chain uses TRBV9 and TRBJ1-2, with D uncertain. Germline CDR1 and CDR2: SGDLS and YYNGEE. This CDR3 comprises 14 residues. Trimming removed 0 bases at V and 2 bases at J, with 8 bases between. CDR3 loop: CASSVDGDNYGYTF. Written as DNA, the CDR3 is TGTGCCAGCAGCGTAGACGGTGACAACTATGGCTACACCTTC.

This clonotype was counted at least ten times. The chain recombines TRBV5-1 with TRBJ2-7, with TRBD2 matching 7 bases. The length of the CDR3 is 20 residues. CDR1 and CDR2 from the germline V gene are SGHRS and YFSETQ. V gave up 0 bases and J gave up 3 bases; unmatched junction bases: 21. The CDR3 coding sequence is TGCGCCAGCAGCTTGGCCTCGAGTCTAGCGGCATACGACTGGGGCTACGAGCAGTACTTC. Protein: CASSLASSLAAYDWGYEQYF.

In its sample, this clonotype was seen many times. The chain is built from TRBV24-1 and TRBJ2-1; TRBD2 matches at 14 bases. The CDR3 loop spans 16 amino acids. The junction had 2 bases not matched to a gene; V was cut back by 4 bases and J by 4 bases. Germline V CDR1 and CDR2: KGHDR, SFDVKD. The chain's CDR3 is CATSERLAGGYNEQFF. For the CDR3, the DNA is TGTGCCACCAGTGAAAGACTAGCGGGGGGGTACAATGAGCAGTTCTTC.

Points on this clonotype: Its ends do not fully match the called genes, so a read error is possible. This chain links TRBV7-9 with TRBJ1-1; D is possibly TRBD1 (5 bases). Germline loops: CDR1 SEHNR, CDR2 FQNEAQ (reference sequence). The length of the CDR3 is 14 residues. CDR3 coding DNA: TGTGCCAGCAGCTTAGGGGGCCCGAACGCTGAAGCTTTCTTT. It encodes CASSLGGPNAEAFF.

The rearrangement links TRBV20-1 to TRBJ1-6; 7 bases line up with TRBD1. The J segment lost 10 bases and the V segment lost 4 bases, leaving 7 bases of the junction unmatched. This CDR3 contains 13 residues. In germline, CDR1 is DFQATT, CDR2 SNEGSKA (reference sequence). The CDR3 here is CSATGDSGSPLHF. DNA for the CDR3: TGCAGTGCTACAGGGGACAGCGGATCACCCCTCCACTTT.

The chain carries TRBV19 and TRBJ1-2; 8 bases line up with TRBD1. The CDR3 loop spans 14 amino acids. V trimming: 6 bases; J trimming: 4 bases; junction bases outside the gene matches: 7. In germline, CDR1 is LNHDA, CDR2 SQIVND (reference sequence). In DNA form, the CDR3 reads TGTGCCAGTAGCCCGGGACAGGATTCCTATGGCTACACCTTC. It encodes CASSPGQDSYGYTF.

This clonotype was recorded many times. The chain links TRBV20-1 to TRBJ2-3; D is uncertain. This CDR3 comprises 13 residues. Germline values: CDR1 DFQATT, CDR2 SNEGSKA (reference sequence). V lost 0 bases and J 3 bases, leaving 7 bases between the germline ends. The CDR3 DNA sequence: TGCAGTGCTAGAGATCAAAAGACAGATACGCAGTATTTT. Protein product: CSARDQKTDTQYF.

This clonotype was recorded at least ten times. The V call is TRBV5-1, the J call TRBJ2-1; D is possibly TRBD2 (6 bases). V was cut by 4 bases and J by 4 bases, with 15 bases left in between. Germline V lookup: CDR1 SGHRS, CDR2 YFSETQ. This CDR3 is built from 15 residues. CDR3 in amino acids: CASSPPGVIYNEQFF. Written as DNA, the CDR3 is TGCGCCAGCAGCCCCCCGGGAGTCATATACAATGAGCAGTTCTTC.

This clonotype has at least ten counts. The V gene is TRBV20-1, the J gene TRBJ2-7; TRBD2 aligns across 11 bases. The CDR3 has 16 amino acids. With 2 bases clipped from V and 1 base from J, the junction kept 7 bases outside the gene matches. The V gene's germline CDR1 is DFQATT and CDR2 SNEGSKA (reference sequence). CDR3 sequence (DNA): TGCAGTGCTAGACCCTTTAGCGGGAGGGCGTCCTACGAGCAGTACTTC. Translated, it gives CSARPFSGRASYEQYF.

This clonotype has at least ten counts. The gene calls are TRBV5-1 and TRBJ2-1, with TRBD2 matching 10 bases. V dropped 3 bases and J dropped 2; count of bases not matched to a gene: 5. The CDR3 runs 16 residues. The germline V gene encodes CDR1 SGHRS and CDR2 YFSETQ. Here the CDR3 reads CASSYSSGGPYNEQFF. CDR3 in DNA: TGCGCCAGCAGCTACTCTAGCGGGGGACCCTACAATGAGCAGTTCTTC.

This clonotype appeared a few times. CDR3 sequence (DNA): TGTGCCAGCAGAGAGGACAGGGTGTTCGGGTATGGCTACACCTTC. This codes for CASREDRVFGYGYTF. The chain employs TRBV6-1 and TRBJ1-2; TRBD1 agrees at 8 bases. The germline V gene encodes CDR1 MNHNS and CDR2 SASEGT. The V and J ends lost 6 bases and 5 bases, in that order; junction bases with no gene match: 11. The CDR3 covers 15 residues.

This clonotype has a count of ten or more. The genes are TRBV7-3 and TRBJ2-3, with 8 nucleotides matching TRBD1. V dropped 0 bases and J dropped 4; count of bases not matched to a gene: 6. The CDR3 has 16 amino acids. Looked up from germline, CDR1 is SGHTA and CDR2 is FQGTGA. CDR3 loop: CASSLTKTGVADTQYF. The CDR3 nucleotides are TGTGCCAGCAGCTTAACGAAGACAGGGGTAGCAGATACGCAGTATTTT.

The table lists this clonotype with many counts. The chain combines TRBV7-9 with TRBJ2-5; perhaps TRBD2 as D (5 bases). The CDR3 has 15 amino acids. The V end was cut by 0 bases, the J end by 2 bases, with 10 bases between. Germline V lookup: CDR1 SEHNR, CDR2 FQNEAQ (reference sequence). CDR3 protein: CASSLAGVGQETQYF. The CDR3 DNA reads TGTGCCAGCAGCTTAGCGGGAGTAGGGCAAGAGACCCAGTACTTC.

Here the CDR3 reads CASRQTRDYLSGANVLTF. CDR3 coding DNA: TGTGCCAGCAGACAAACCCGGGACTACCTCTCTGGGGCCAACGTCCTGACTTTC. This sequence joins TRBV6-1 and TRBJ2-6, with TRBD2 matching over 7 bases. The CDR3 is 18 residues long. Germline values: CDR1 MNHNS, CDR2 SASEGT. The V segment lost 6 bases and the J segment 0 bases; nucleotides outside the gene matches: 11.

The DNA for the CDR3 is TGTGCCAGCACCTTAGGGGCGAAGACTGAAGCTTTCTTT. Its translation is CASTLGAKTEAFF. The V call is TRBV12-3 or TRBV12-4, the J call TRBJ1-1, with D tentatively TRBD1 (5 bases). The CDR3 runs 13 residues. V lost 7 bases and J lost 5, with 14 bases in between.

This clonotype has only one observation. The V and J genes are TRBV7-9 and TRBJ2-2; TRBD2 might be the D (6 bases). In germline, CDR1 is SEHNR, CDR2 FQNEAQ (reference sequence). CDR3 length equals 13 residues. V was pared by 6 bases and J by 5 bases, with 10 bases between. CDR3 amino acids: CASRLASTGELFF. The CDR3 region has the DNA TGTGCCAGCAGACTAGCCTCAACCGGGGAGCTGTTTTTT.

V and J are TRBV6-5 and TRBJ1-6, with D hard to call. Germline CDR1 reads MNHEY; CDR2 reads SVGAGI. The CDR3 spans 16 residues. Between the trimmed V and J ends, which lost 1 base and 8 bases, there was a span of 15 bases. The CDR3 DNA reads as TGTGCCAGCAGTTACTGGATAGCGGGTGGTGATTCACCCCTCCACTTT. Its protein product is CASSYWIAGGDSPLHF.

This clonotype was recorded a few times. The rearrangement uses TRBV4-1 and TRBJ2-3; D is unclear. Trimming removed 4 bases at V and 0 bases at J, with 11 bases between. The germline V gene encodes CDR1 MGHRA and CDR2 YSYEKL. The CDR3 contains 15 residues. The CDR3 DNA follows: TGCGCCAGCAGCCGTAAGACAACTAGCACAGATACGCAGTATTTT. Amino acid sequence: CASSRKTTSTDTQYF.

This clonotype has at least ten counts. The chain joins TRBV3-1 to TRBJ1-5; D is undetermined. Looked up from germline, CDR1 is LGHDT and CDR2 is YNNKEL (reference sequence). The CDR3 extends over 12 amino acids. V lost 2 bases, J lost 5 bases, and 4 bases lay in between. The CDR3 nucleotides read TGTGCCAGCAGCCAATATGATCAGCCCCAGCATTTT. It yields the protein CASSQYDQPQHF.

This clonotype was seen more than once but under ten times. This sequence may be a read error, since a much larger clone differs from it by one base. The V gene is TRBV6-5, the J gene TRBJ2-2, with TRBD2 as a possible D gene (5 bases). CDR3 length: 15 residues. Germline lookup yields CDR1 MNHEY and CDR2 SVGAGI. The CDR3 nucleotides are TGTGCCAGCAGTTACAGGTCAAGGTACACCGGGGAGCTGTCTTTT. Translation: CASSYRSRYTGELSF.

The chain uses TRBV9 and TRBJ2-3; D gene unclear. V was shortened by 0 bases and J by 6 bases, with 5 bases between the two germline ends. The CDR3 covers 12 residues. Germline V gene lookup returns CDR1 SGDLS and CDR2 YYNGEE. In DNA form, the CDR3 reads TGTGCCAGCAGCGTAGTGCTGGATACGCAGTATTTT. Protein sequence: CASSVVLDTQYF.